The clone carrying this T cell receptor (beta chain) was counted at least ten times. The data stem from a study of regulatory T cells in long-lasting Graves disease. The time point is: newly diagnosed GD, antithyroid drugs for less than 3 months. RNA isolated from PBMCs was used to make the TCR library. Researchers made TCR beta libraries by using iRepertoire HTBI primers and running Arm-PCR on CDR3 regions. Original analysis: Samples collectively showed some 65 TRBV and some 14 TRBJ segments. Via MiXCR, TCRdb re-called the multiplex PCR reads, giving one row per CDR3 protein. The V and J calls reflect TCRdb's pipeline rather than the authors' work. The sample has over 450,000 distinct CDR3 sequences; around 11% are singletons. This CDR3 has 15 amino acids. The germline CDR1 and CDR2 sequences are SGHTA and FQGNSA. Trimming stripped 7 bases from V and 0 bases from J, with 14 bases between. These same records also appear under a second study, on T cells in Graves' hyperthyroidism and ophthalmopathy. That source reports: Most thyroid clonotypes that were expanded above 0.001 also turned up in blood.

The sequence was collected from a woman in her 30s with Graves disease. The starting material was peripheral blood mononuclear cells (PBMCs), obtained at new diagnosis, from a patient treated with antithyroid drugs. The J gene is TRBJ2-3, the V gene TRBV7-2; D might be TRBD2 (6 bases). The chain's CDR3 is CASTKLALSTDTQYF. The CDR3 DNA reads TGTGCCAGCACCAAACTAGCCCTTAGCACAGATACGCAGTATTTT. Full variable domain (missing parts from reference TRBV7-2 and TRBJ2-3): GAGVSQSPSNKVTEKGKDVELRCDPISGHTALYWYRQSLGQGLEFLIYFQGNSAPDKSGLPSDRFSAERTGGSVSTLTIQRTQQEDSAVYLCASTKLALSTDTQYFGPGTRLTVL.